Listed below are T cell receptor beta chains from one sample, sequenced in a study of blood T cell repertoires in COVID-19. TCRdb's copy holds only in-frame clones and misses some; the assay was immunoSEQ multiplex PCR. Here the sample spans over 250,000 clones, 80% to 90% being singletons. The sample comprised peripheral blood. Receptor source: a woman in her 40s who had recovered from COVID-19. Each CDR3 is given with its conserved first and last residue. Fields, in order: D gene, clone size, V gene, J gene, CDR3 DNA, CDR3 protein. D genes are given only for firm matches. Clone size is stated in some rows and not others, as once, few, many or a class when expanded.

>.|.|TRBV9|TRBJ1-3
TGTGCCAGCAGCTCGGGTACCAGCTTCTCTGGAAACACCATATATTTT
CASSSGTSFSGNTIYF
>.|.|TRBV5-1|TRBJ2-3
TGCGCCAGCAGCTTGGCCCCGGGTATTAGCACAGATACGCAGTATTTT
CASSLAPGISTDTQYF
>.|.|TRBV2|TRBJ1-2
TGTGCCAGCAGTGATTGGGGGGTCTATGGCTACACCTTC
CASSDWGVYGYTF
>TRBD1|.|TRBV5-6|TRBJ1-5
TGTGCCAGCAGCTTGGGACAGGGGGCGTACGCGCCCCAGCATTTT
CASSLGQGAYAPQHF
>TRBD1|once|TRBV5-1|TRBJ1-2
TGCGCCAGCAGCTGGATTGACAGGGGAGGTCCTAACTATGGCTACACCTTC
CASSWIDRGGPNYGYTF
>.|once|TRBV24-1|TRBJ1-5
TGTGCCACCGCGGGCCCAGGTAACAATCAGCCCCAGCATTTT
CATAGPGNNQPQHF
>.|.|TRBV10-2|TRBJ1-2
TGCGCCAGCAGGCCCACAGGCACCTATGGCTACACCTTC
CASRPTGTYGYTF
>.|.|TRBV25-1|TRBJ2-3
TGTGCCAGCAGTGAATCTGGCCTTCCGAGGGATACGCAGTATTTT
CASSESGLPRDTQYF
>.|.|TRBV6-2/TRBV6-3|TRBJ1-5
TGTGCCAGCAGTTTCCCGGGAGGACTCGGCAATCAGCCCCAGCATTTT
CASSFPGGLGNQPQHF
>.|.|TRBV11-2|TRBJ2-7
TGTGCCAGCAGCTTAGATCTCGACGAGCAGTACTTC
CASSLDLDEQYF
>TRBD1|.|TRBV2|TRBJ2-7
TGTGCCAGCAGACAGGGGGCCTTCGAGCAGTACTTC
CASRQGAFEQYF
>.|few|TRBV4-1|TRBJ1-5
TGCGCCAGCAGCCATACAGGGACGAATCAGCCCCAGCATTTT
CASSHTGTNQPQHF
>TRBD2|once|TRBV10-3|TRBJ2-3
TGTGCCATCAGTGAGAGTTTGGCGGGGGTAAGGAATACGCAGTATTTT
CAISESLAGVRNTQYF
>TRBD1|.|TRBV19|TRBJ1-4
TGTGCCAGTAGGGACAGGGGTAGTGAAAAACTGTTTTTT
CASRDRGSEKLFF
>TRBD1|.|TRBV5-5|TRBJ2-7
TGTGCCAGCAGCTTTGCCGGGACAGTCGATTACGAGCAGTACTTC
CASSFAGTVDYEQYF
>TRBD2|.|TRBV7-6|TRBJ2-1
TGTGCCAGCAGCCGCGGGGGGACTAGCGCGTACAATGAGCAGTTCTTC
CASSRGGTSAYNEQFF
>TRBD1|.|TRBV27|TRBJ1-2
TGTGCCAGCAGTCTCACGGGACAGGGGTTATGGGACTATGGCTACACCTTC
CASSLTGQGLWDYGYTF
>.|few|TRBV7-9|TRBJ2-1
TGTGCCAGCAGCTTAACACAGGGTTTCTACAATGAGCAGTTCTTC
CASSLTQGFYNEQFF
>.|once|TRBV30|TRBJ2-7
TGTGCCTGGAGAAAGGGACATGCCTACGAGCAGTACTTC
CAWRKGHAYEQYF
>TRBD2|.|TRBV7-2|TRBJ2-7
TGTGCCAGCAGCTTAGGTAGCGGGGGGCCGCACTCCTACGAGCAGTACTTC
CASSLGSGGPHSYEQYF
>TRBD1|few|TRBV7-2|TRBJ1-1
TGTGCCAGCAGCCAATGGACAGGCACTGAAGCTTTCTTT
CASSQWTGTEAFF
>TRBD1|few|TRBV7-9|TRBJ2-7
TGTGCCAGCAGCCAACAGGGGCTCGGCACCTACGAGCAGTACTTC
CASSQQGLGTYEQYF
>.|.|TRBV28|TRBJ1-2
TGTGCCAGCAGCGAGAAAGGCAGGGGTCGCACCAACTATGGCTACACCTTC
CASSEKGRGRTNYGYTF
>.|.|TRBV5-1|TRBJ1-1
TGCGCCAGCAGCTTGGGGTTTTCTACCATGAACACTGAAGCTTTCTTT
CASSLGFSTMNTEAFF
>TRBD2|.|TRBV7-2|TRBJ2-1
TGTGCCAGCAGCTTCGGGACTAGCAGTAATGAGCAGTTCTTC
CASSFGTSSNEQFF